The TCR beta chain described here comes from a study of shared clonotypes between healthy human individuals. Looking at the study overall: For every donor, three CD4 naive, three CD4 memory, two CD8 naive and one CD8 memory plates were used. Study-wide findings and caveats: It was the non-shared clonotypes that had lower generation probabilities than clonotypes shared by all four donors. Sorted-subset sequencing was shown by rarefaction to be incomplete despite large depth.

Execution of the assay was at deep level. The data were produced by immunoSEQ multiplex PCR, yet TCRdb's version contains in-frame clones alone and is incomplete. The data show 2 million to 3 million clones, around 94% seen once. On this clone itself: Its antigen is still unknown.

This sequence originates from a man younger than 30 in good health. Sequenced sample: naive CD4+ T cells sorted from blood. Described subset: CD45RA+ positively selected.

The CDR3 coding sequence is TGTGCCAGCAGCTACCAATCCGTCCTGACTTTC. Translation: CASSYQSVLTF. J is TRBJ2-6 and V is TRBV7-9; D remains ambiguous. Trimming removed 4 bases at V and 12 bases at J, with 7 bases between. The CDR3 runs 11 residues. The germline gives CDR1 SEHNR, CDR2 FQNEAQ (reference sequence).